These 26 T cell receptor beta chains came from one sample sequenced in a study of somatic mutations in cytotoxic T cells in rheumatoid arthritis. The repertoire was sequenced with immunoSEQ multiplex PCR; TCRdb's copy has only in-frame clones and lacks some. Among 7,500 to 9,000 clones listed, 60% to 80% were seen once. The sequencing sample was made of CD8+ T cells sorted from blood. The receptors originated from an adult with rheumatoid arthritis.

J is TRBJ1-2 and V is TRBV28; tentative D call: TRBD1 (5 bases). With 6 bases removed from V and 6 bases from J, the gap between germline ends came to 17 bases. The CDR3 extends over 14 amino acids. Per germline, CDR1 MDHEN and CDR2 SYDVKM. The CDR3 loop reads CASRLREGIHGYTF. The CDR3 nucleotides are TGTGCCAGCAGGCTGCGGGAGGGGATCCATGGCTACACCTTC.

This clone appeared a single time. The chain joins TRBV7-9 to TRBJ2-5; possibly TRBD2 for D (6 bases). There are 15 residues in the CDR3. V gave up 5 bases and J gave up 2 bases, with 15 bases separating them. Germline V gene data show CDR1 as SEHNR and CDR2 as FQNEAQ (reference sequence). CDR3 in DNA: TGTGCCAGCAGCCCCCCTCCGGGGGATCAAGAGACCCAGTACTTC. Translation gives CASSPPPGDQETQYF.

The V call is TRBV7-9, the J call TRBJ2-1, with a tentative D call TRBD1 (6 bases). The CDR3 contains 13 residues. V dropped 1 base and J dropped 5 bases, with 6 bases sitting between them. CDR1 and CDR2 from the germline V gene are SEHNR and FQNEAQ (reference sequence). The DNA of the CDR3 is TGTGCCAGCAGCTTAGGACAGGACAATGAGCAGTTCTTC. It translates to CASSLGQDNEQFF.

The sample holds a few counts of this clone. The V call is TRBV30, the J call TRBJ1-1, with 7 bases lining up with TRBD1. V lost 8 bases, J lost 6 bases, and 9 bases stayed unmatched. The CDR3 length is 12 residues. CDR1 and CDR2 (germline): GTSNPN, SVGIG (reference sequence). As DNA, the CDR3 is TGTGCCCTCGACAGGGCAAGGGCTGAAGCTTTCTTT. Residues: CALDRARAEAFF.

The chain carries TRBV5-8 and TRBJ2-3; D is uncertain. The CDR3 consists of 12 residues. CDR1 and CDR2 from the germline V gene are SGHTS and YDEGEE. Trimming removed 0 bases from V and 6 bases from J, with 5 bases in between. For the CDR3, the DNA is TGTGCCAGCAGCTTGGGATGGGATACGCAGTATTTT. Its translation is CASSLGWDTQYF.

V usage is TRBV7-9 and J usage is TRBJ2-6; no clear D gene. CDR1 SEHNR and CDR2 FQNEAQ come from the germline V gene (reference sequence). This CDR3 is 15 amino acids long. Deletions cut 1 base from V and 1 base from J, with 5 bases between. CDR3 bases: TGTGCCAGCAGCTTAGGCGGTTCTGGGGCCAACGTCCTGACTTTC. This encodes CASSLGGSGANVLTF.

This clone was seen a handful of times. The chain links TRBV5-6 to TRBJ2-7; unclear D gene. The CDR3 is 13 residues long. Trimming took 0 bases from V and 1 from J, leaving 5 bases between them. The germline gives CDR1 SGHDT, CDR2 YYEEEE. DNA for the CDR3: TGTGCCAGCAGCTTGGCCTGGTCCTACGAGCAGTACTTC. It encodes CASSLAWSYEQYF.

The rearrangement joins TRBV11-3 to TRBJ2-5; 8 bases line up with TRBD1. The junction had 21 bases not matched to a gene; V was cut back by 1 base and J by 5 bases. CDR1 and CDR2 (germline): SGHNT, YENEEA. The CDR3 sequence is 20 residues long. The CDR3 region is CASSLGDRRTRIRNRETQYF. As DNA, the CDR3 is TGTGCCAGCAGCTTAGGGGACAGGAGGACGAGAATCCGGAATAGGGAGACCCAGTACTTC.

The rearrangement uses TRBV10-3 and TRBJ1-5; the D is unclear. Between the trimmed V and J ends, which lost 3 bases and 0 bases, there was a span of 9 bases. The CDR3 has 15 residues. CDR1 is ENHRY, CDR2 SYGVKD, per germline. CDR3 nucleotide sequence: TGTGCCATCAGTGAATCGTCAGATAGCAATCAGCCCCAGCATTTT. It yields the protein CAISESSDSNQPQHF.

This chain uses TRBV19 with TRBJ2-7; TRBD2 agrees at 10 bases. V was pared by 0 bases and J by 4 bases, with 6 bases of the junction left unmatched. Germline-derived CDR1 and CDR2 are LNHDA and SQIVND (reference sequence). There are 16 residues in the CDR3. CDR3 sequence reads: CASSIDPSGRGYEQYF. The CDR3 DNA sequence: TGTGCCAGTAGTATAGATCCGAGCGGGAGGGGATACGAGCAGTACTTC.

This chain joins TRBV9 and TRBJ1-1; D uncertain. This CDR3 has 13 amino acids. V was clipped by 6 bases and J by 0 bases, with 9 bases between them. Germline loops: CDR1 SGDLS, CDR2 YYNGEE. The CDR3 DNA sequence: TGTGCCAGCACGGTGGGATTGAACACTGAAGCTTTCTTT. This sequence encodes CASTVGLNTEAFF.

The chain links TRBV5-6 to TRBJ2-3; TRBD2 agrees at 8 bases. CDR3 size: 15 residues. J gave up 3 bases and V 0 bases, and 3 bases lay outside the gene matches. Per the germline V gene, CDR1 is SGHDT and CDR2 is YYEEEE. In DNA form, the CDR3 reads TGTGCCAGCAGCTTGGTCGGGAGGGGTACAGATACGCAGTATTTT. It codes for CASSLVGRGTDTQYF.

The chain is built from TRBV28 and TRBJ2-3, with 11 bases matching TRBD2. Germline loops: CDR1 MDHEN, CDR2 SYDVKM. After removal of 3 bases from V and 4 bases from J, the junction contained 9 bases not matched to a gene. This CDR3 comprises 17 residues. CDR3 coding DNA: TGTGCCAGCAGTTTCGTCGTTAGCGGGAGGGCGTCAGATACGCAGTATTTT. This encodes CASSFVVSGRASDTQYF.

This clone was counted a few times. This chain joins TRBV6-1 and TRBJ2-7, with D perhaps matching TRBD2 (6 bases). CDR1 and CDR2 from the germline V gene are MNHNS and SASEGT. V lost 0 bases and J 4 bases, leaving 16 bases between the germline ends. The CDR3 is 16 residues long. CDR3 nucleotide sequence: TGTGCCAGCAGTGAAGCGCTTCTTGGAGGGACGTACGAGCAGTACTTC. It specifies CASSEALLGGTYEQYF.

V gene TRBV9 combines with J gene TRBJ2-3, with 7 bases matching TRBD2. Trimming cost V 1 base and J 4 bases; bases outside gene matches: 6. Per the germline V gene, CDR1 is SGDLS and CDR2 is YYNGEE. This CDR3 comprises 15 residues. Written as DNA, the CDR3 is TGTGCCAGCAGCGTAAGGAGGGAGGGCGCAGATACGCAGTATTTT. Its translation: CASSVRREGADTQYF.

J is TRBJ1-4 and V is TRBV19; D call uncertain. CDR1 is LNHDA and CDR2 is SQIVND in the germline V gene (reference sequence). This CDR3 has 12 residues. V was pared by 8 bases and J by 2 bases, with 6 bases between. The CDR3 region has the DNA TGTGCCAGTGCGGTCACTAATGAAAAACTGTTTTTT. It translates to CASAVTNEKLFF.

The chain carries TRBV7-9 and TRBJ2-1; 8 bases align to TRBD2. The trim removed 2 bases at V and 6 bases at J, leaving 3 bases unmatched. The germline V gene has CDR1 SEHNR and CDR2 FQNEAQ (reference sequence). The CDR3 consists of 14 residues. CDR3 region: CASSLPGTSNEQFF. CDR3 sequence (DNA): TGTGCCAGCAGCTTACCAGGGACTAGCAATGAGCAGTTCTTC. The variable domain in full, with the rest retrieved from reference TRBV7-9 and TRBJ2-1, is DTGVSQNPRHKITKRGQNVTFRCDPISEHNRLYWYRQTLGQGPEFLTYFQNEAQLEKSRLLSDRFSAERPKGSFSTLEIQRTEQGDSAMYLCASSLPGTSNEQFFGPGTRLTVL.

This clone was observed once. The rearrangement links TRBV28 to TRBJ1-1, with D uncertain. The CDR3 has 13 residues. V lost 2 bases to trimming and J lost 4 bases, with 8 bases between them. Germline-derived CDR1 and CDR2 are MDHEN and SYDVKM. The CDR3 spells CASSLRRPTEAFF. The CDR3 region has the DNA TGTGCCAGCAGTTTACGAAGGCCCACTGAAGCTTTCTTT.

This clone is classed as large. CDR3 in DNA: TGTGCCACGCCCAGGGGTGTAAAGTTGACTGAAGCTTTCTTT. Amino acids: CATPRGVKLTEAFF. This chain links TRBV2 with TRBJ1-1; D perhaps matches TRBD1 (6 bases). The V gene lost 10 bases and the J gene lost 5 bases, with 20 bases spanning the gap. CDR1 is SNHLY and CDR2 is FYNNEI in the germline V gene. The CDR3 is 14 amino acids.

J is TRBJ1-4 and V is TRBV4-1; D perhaps matches TRBD1 (6 bases). The CDR3 sequence is 15 residues long. Germline-derived CDR1 and CDR2 are MGHRA and YSYEKL. V was pared by 4 bases and J by 5 bases, with 14 bases between. CDR3 region: CASSRLYRENEKLFF. In nucleotides, the CDR3 is TGCGCCAGCAGCCGCCTTTACAGGGAAAATGAAAAACTGTTTTTT.

The rearrangement joins TRBV5-5 to TRBJ2-6, with 7 bases aligning to TRBD2. Looked up from germline, CDR1 is SGHKS and CDR2 is YYEKEE (reference sequence). The CDR3 length is 15 residues. With 3 bases clipped from V and 4 bases from J, the junction kept 4 bases outside the gene matches. The DNA for the CDR3 is TGTGCCAGCAGCTACGGGGGGACCGGGGCCAACGTCCTGACTTTC. It specifies CASSYGGTGANVLTF.

The chain joins TRBV7-8 to TRBJ1-1; D ambiguous. Germline CDR1 and CDR2: SGHVS and FQNEAQ. The germline V and J ends were trimmed by 1 base and 5 bases, with 8 bases remaining between them. This CDR3 comprises 13 residues. As DNA, the CDR3 is TGTGCCAGCAGCTTAGGGGAACGGACTGAAGCTTTCTTT. It translates to CASSLGERTEAFF.

The chain couples TRBV6-5 to TRBJ2-5; 8 bases line up with TRBD2. After removal of 7 bases from V and 2 bases from J, the junction contained 6 bases not matched to a gene. The germline gives CDR1 MNHEY, CDR2 SVGAGI. The CDR3 consists of 14 residues. The CDR3, as DNA: TGTGCCAGCAAGACTAGCGATTCACAAGAGACCCAGTACTTC. This sequence encodes CASKTSDSQETQYF.

This clone has a handful of counts. This chain connects TRBV5-8 to TRBJ1-2, with a possible D match to TRBD1 (6 bases). V was shortened by 4 bases and J by 4 bases, with 11 bases between the two germline ends. Germline V gene data show CDR1 as SGHTS and CDR2 as YDEGEE. This CDR3 is built from 13 residues. This chain's CDR3 is CASSPGQIYGYTF. The CDR3 DNA follows: TGTGCCAGCAGCCCGGGACAAATCTATGGCTACACCTTC. The complete variable domain, with remaining parts taken from reference TRBV5-8 and TRBJ1-2, reads EAGVTQSPTHLIKTRGQQATLRCSPISGHTSVYWYQQALGLGLQFLLWYDEGEERNRGNFPPRFSGRQFPNYSSELNVNALELEDSALYLCASSPGQIYGYTFGSGTRLTVV.

The rearrangement joins TRBV2 to TRBJ1-6, with D unclear. Germline loops: CDR1 SNHLY, CDR2 FYNNEI. V was shortened by 6 bases and J by 8 bases, with 17 bases between the two germline ends. The CDR3 is made up of 15 amino acids. CDR3 bases: TGTGCCAGCAGCGGGAGAACGTTTACTGATTCACCCCTCCACTTT. Amino acid sequence: CASSGRTFTDSPLHF.

The chain links TRBV2 to TRBJ2-7, with 7 positions matching TRBD2. CDR1 and CDR2 from the germline V gene are SNHLY and FYNNEI. The J segment lost 5 bases and the V segment lost 8 bases, leaving 9 bases of the junction unmatched. CDR3 length equals 13 residues. The DNA of the CDR3 is TGTGCCAGCGGGGGGGAGGGCCTTCACGAGCAGTACTTC. As protein: CASGGEGLHEQYF.